Given below is one TCR beta chain in context. What this receptor recognizes is not known. The input lacks base qualities; no much larger clone sits a single base away. The data were taken from a study of T cell responses to AZD1222 COVID-19 vaccine (dated by TCRdb to 2020 to 2023). Concerning the study at large: TCR sequencing was performed for 230 to 250 trial participants, of whom about 200 were given two doses of AZD1222 and around 26 were given two doses of MenACWY control vaccine. Trial participants were enrolled by age into 18-55, 56-69 and 70-plus year subgroups, with about 150, 28 and 57 TCR-sequenced participants respectively. General study outcomes and caveats: CD4 TCRs associated with the vaccine covered the entire spike protein, and the dominant responses were in regions 160-218 and 743-854. Reportedly, close to half of the unique spike-specific TCRs recognized epitopes lying outside the regions that are mutated in the B.1.351 and B.1.1.7 variants. Because no samples from the day 14 peak response were available, repertoires could be characterized only after the peak T cell response. A significant rise in spike-specific TCR breadth and depth was observed after two AZD1222 doses relative to day 0 and relative to MenACWY recipients. Most participants were white British and females outnumbered males, and the authors suggested that clonal diversity may have been underestimated. In the small 56-69-year group, the increase in depth fell short of significance, most likely because of low power. Conclusions about previously exposed vaccinees were limited because only six AZD1222 recipients were SARS-CoV-2 seropositive at baseline.

Per the publication, the time point label means: about 28 days (+/-7) after the second vaccine dose. Interpreted using the paper, the treatment or condition label stands for: meningococcal conjugate vaccine given as trial control. Samples from vaccinated people were obtained from the UK trials COV001 and COV002, which included a single-blind randomized controlled phase 2/3 trial of AZD1222 (ChAdOx1 nCoV-19) in healthy adults. Trial participant PBMC samples were collected at day 0 and day 28 after the second dose for TCRbeta chain sequencing. From cysteine to phenylalanine, the CDR3 is 15 amino acids long. Of all the DNA, just the CDR3 is kept, 45 bases in frame from base 1. The germline V gene provides CDR1 MNHEY and CDR2 SVGEGT. Clipping removes 6 bases from V and 4 bases from J, with 7 as the unmatched junction base count. The CDR3 regions of human TCRbeta chains were subjected to immunosequencing. On the authors' methods: Repertoire TCRs were matched against a reference library of SARS-CoV-2-specific TCRs generated with the MIRA antigen-specificity platform. Breadth was defined as the fraction of unique TCRs that were SARS-CoV-2-associated, and depth was defined as the fraction of total T cells that were SARS-CoV-2-associated. Using the MIRA data, each spike-specific TCR was mapped to the spike region that the TCR reacts to and placed in a CD4 or CD8 class. Log10-transformed breadth and depth values were compared by one-way ANOVA with Sidak's multiple comparisons tests. Imported from immuneACCESS, the table was reduced by TCRdb to in-frame sequences with V and J called. These copies leave out some clones; in studies compared against another copy, an unresolved V gene accounts for under half, and the cause of the remainder is not known. D and trimming come from the DNA, and the V and J calls and clone size come from that table. Counted in this sample were 50,000 to 65,000 clones; about nine tenths of them appeared once. Roughly 6.3% of the sample lies in the top ten.

The sequence derives from an adult who received the MenACWY meningococcal vaccine as a control. Recombination linked TRBV6-2 or TRBV6-3 to TRBJ2-5; a stretch of 11 junction bases matches TRBD2. This sample comprised peripheral blood, obtained 28 days after the second dose of the MenACWY control vaccine. The DNA reads as follows: TGTGCCAGCAGCTTCTTAGCGGGAGGGGGAGAGACCCAGTACTTC. This translates into CASSFLAGGGETQYF.